This T cell receptor beta chain was identified in a study of technical replicates of blood from a few donors. The CDR3 runs 16 residues. The germline gives CDR1 WNHNN, CDR2 SYGVQD (reference sequence). V shed 0 bases and J shed 0 bases, with 8 bases lying between them. Measured with immunoSEQ multiplex PCR; TCRdb has only the in-frame clones, and not every one. Counted here are 45,000 to 65,000 clones, around 95% occurring once; the ten biggest clones make up roughly 0.22%. This receptor was taken from a human donor in good health. The sample comprised T cells isolated from PBMCs. V and J are TRBV10-1 and TRBJ2-2, with a possible D match to TRBD2 (5 bases). The CDR3 spells CASSESWGANTGELFF. CDR3 DNA sequence: TGCGCCAGCAGTGAGTCATGGGGAGCGAACACCGGGGAGCTGTTTTTT.